This T cell receptor (beta chain) came from a study of blood T cell repertoires in COVID-19. Study-level background: Samples of COVID-19 (acute and convalescent) were obtained from the United States, Italy and Spain.

Assay used: immunoSEQ multiplex PCR; TCRdb lists only in-frame clones, some missing. The profile shows some 200,000 clones, about 80% of them singletons. Sequenced: peripheral blood. This TCR was recovered from a young man with active or convalescent COVID-19.

CDR3 coding DNA: TGTGCCAGCAGTGGGCTTACCGGGACAGGCACGGGCTACACCTTC. It specifies CASSGLTGTGTGYTF. V is TRBV25-1 and J is TRBJ1-2; TRBD1 aligns across 8 bases. V lost 4 bases to trimming and J lost 8 bases; unmatched junction nucleotides: 12. The CDR3 totals 15 residues. CDR1 is MGHDK, CDR2 SYGVNS, per germline.